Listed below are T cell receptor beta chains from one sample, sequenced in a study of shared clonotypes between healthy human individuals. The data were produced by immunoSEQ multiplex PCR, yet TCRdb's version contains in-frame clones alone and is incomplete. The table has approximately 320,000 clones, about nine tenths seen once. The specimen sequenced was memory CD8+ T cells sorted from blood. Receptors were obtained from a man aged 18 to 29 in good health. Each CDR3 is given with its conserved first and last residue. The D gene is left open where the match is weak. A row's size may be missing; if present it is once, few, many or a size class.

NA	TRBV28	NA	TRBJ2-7	TGTGCCAGCAGTTTTTACAGGATGTACGAGCAGTACTTC	CASSFYRMYEQYF
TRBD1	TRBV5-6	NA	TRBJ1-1	TGTGCCAGCAGCCACCGGGACAGGGGGCGTTTCACTGAAGCTTTCTTT	CASSHRDRGRFTEAFF
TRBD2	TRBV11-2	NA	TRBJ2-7	TGTGCCAGCAGCTTAAAGGGAAGGCGGGGGAACTACGAGCAGTACTTC	CASSLKGRRGNYEQYF
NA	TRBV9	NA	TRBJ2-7	TGTGCCAGCAGCGTACAGGGGGGAACATCCTACGAGCAGTACTTC	CASSVQGGTSYEQYF
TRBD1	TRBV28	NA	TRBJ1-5	TGTGCCAGCTGCCTCGAGGGGGCGGGTCAGCCCCAGCATTTT	CASCLEGAGQPQHF
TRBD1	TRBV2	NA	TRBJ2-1	TGTGCCAGCAGGCCTGGACAGGGAACATACAATGAGCAGTTCTTC	CASRPGQGTYNEQFF
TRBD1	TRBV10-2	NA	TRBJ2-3	TGCGCCAGTGAACCCCCGGGACAGGGGAATCGCGCCACAGATACGCAGTATTTT	CASEPPGQGNRATDTQYF
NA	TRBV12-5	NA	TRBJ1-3	TGTGCTAGTGGTTCCCCCGACCAAGGAGGAAACACCATATATTTT	CASGSPDQGGNTIYF
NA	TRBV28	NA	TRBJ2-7	TGTGCCAGCAGTTCCTCCATGGACTCCATATCTCACTACGAGCAGTACTTC	CASSSSMDSISHYEQYF
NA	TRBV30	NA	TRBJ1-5	TGTGCCTGGAGTGTCTTGGGGGATCAGCCCCAGCATTTT	CAWSVLGDQPQHF
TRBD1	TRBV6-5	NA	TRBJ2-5	TGTGCCAGCAGTCGCGACAGGGCACAAGAGACCCAGTACTTC	CASSRDRAQETQYF
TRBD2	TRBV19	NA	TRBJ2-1	TGTGCCAGTAGTATACTAGCGGGATTGAGAAATGAGCAGTTCTTC	CASSILAGLRNEQFF
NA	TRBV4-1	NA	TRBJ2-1	TGCGCCAGCAGCCAAGATAGGTGGGGGGAGCAGTTCTTC	CASSQDRWGEQFF
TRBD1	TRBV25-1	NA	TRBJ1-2	TGTGCCAGCAGTGAAGTAGGGGGCGCGAATGGCTACACCTTC	CASSEVGGANGYTF
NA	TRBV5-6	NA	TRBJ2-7	TGTGCCAGCAGCTTGGGAGGGTCCGAAGGGTTTTACGAGCAGTACTTC	CASSLGGSEGFYEQYF
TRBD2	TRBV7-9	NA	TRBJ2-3	TGTGCCAGCAGAAGCGGGGGCGCAGGCACAGATACGCAGTATTTT	CASRSGGAGTDTQYF
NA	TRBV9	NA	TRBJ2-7	TGTGCCAGCAGCGTAGAAGACAGTCCCTACGAGCAGTACTTC	CASSVEDSPYEQYF
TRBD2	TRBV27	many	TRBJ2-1	TGTGCCAGCAGTTTAGCGGGAGAGGTATATGAGCAGTTCTTC	CASSLAGEVYEQFF
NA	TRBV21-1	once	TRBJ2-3	TGTGCCAGCAGCATCCGATCGTGCACAGATACGCAGTATTTT	CASSIRSCTDTQYF
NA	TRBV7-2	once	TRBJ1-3	TGTGCCAGCAGCTTTTATCCGGGCCAGGCTGGAAACACCATATATTTT	CASSFYPGQAGNTIYF
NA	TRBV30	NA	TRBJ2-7	TGTGCCTGGAGTTCGGGGAGCGGGCGGGGCGAGCAGTACTTC	CAWSSGSGRGEQYF
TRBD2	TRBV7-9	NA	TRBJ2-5	TGTGCCAGCAGTATCTTTAGCGGGGGGTACCAAGAGACCCAGTACTTC	CASSIFSGGYQETQYF
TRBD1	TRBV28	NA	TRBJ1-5	TGTGCCAGCAGTTTACGGGGGGACAGACTTTATAGCAATCAGCCCCAGCATTTT	CASSLRGDRLYSNQPQHF
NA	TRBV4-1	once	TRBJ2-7	TGCGCCAGCAGCCAAAACCCTAGCGCGACCTACGAGCAGTACTTC	CASSQNPSATYEQYF
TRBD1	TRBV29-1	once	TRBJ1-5	TGCAGCGTCTGGACAGGGGGCATGAATCAGCCCCAGCATTTT	CSVWTGGMNQPQHF
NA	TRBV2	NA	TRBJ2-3	TGTGCCAGCGACCCCAGCACAGATACGCAGTATTTT	CASDPSTDTQYF
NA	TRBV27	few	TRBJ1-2	TGTGCCAGCAGTTTATCGGGAGATTATGGCTACACCTTC	CASSLSGDYGYTF
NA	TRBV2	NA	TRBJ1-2	TGTGCCAGCAGAGGGGATGTGGGGTCCCCGTGGGGGCTCTATGGCTACACCTTC	CASRGDVGSPWGLYGYTF
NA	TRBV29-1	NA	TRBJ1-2	TGCAGCGTTGTTACCAACTATGGCTACACCTTC	CSVVTNYGYTF
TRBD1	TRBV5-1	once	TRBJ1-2	TGCGCCAGCAGGACCGGGACAGCCCCTTCCGGCTACACCTTC	CASRTGTAPSGYTF
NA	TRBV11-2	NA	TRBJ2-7	TGTGCCAGCAGCTTAGGGTTAGGTTTCCACTACGAGCAGTACTTC	CASSLGLGFHYEQYF